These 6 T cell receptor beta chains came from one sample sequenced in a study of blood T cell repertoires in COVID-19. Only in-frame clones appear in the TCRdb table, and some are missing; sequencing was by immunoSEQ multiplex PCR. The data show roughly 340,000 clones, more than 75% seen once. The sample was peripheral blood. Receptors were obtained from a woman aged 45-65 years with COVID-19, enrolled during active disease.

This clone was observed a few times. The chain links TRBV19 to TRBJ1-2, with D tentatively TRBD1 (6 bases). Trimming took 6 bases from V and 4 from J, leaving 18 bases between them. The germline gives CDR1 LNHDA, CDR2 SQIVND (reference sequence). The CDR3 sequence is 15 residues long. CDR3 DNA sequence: TGTGCCAGTAGGGATTTTACAGGGATCGCCTATGGCTACACCTTC. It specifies CASRDFTGIAYGYTF.

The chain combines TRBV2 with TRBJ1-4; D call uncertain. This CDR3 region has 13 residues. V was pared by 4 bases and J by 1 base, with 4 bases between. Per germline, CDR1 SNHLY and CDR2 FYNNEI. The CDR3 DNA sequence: TGTGCCAGCAGTGGAGGAACTAATGAAAAACTGTTTTTT. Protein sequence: CASSGGTNEKLFF. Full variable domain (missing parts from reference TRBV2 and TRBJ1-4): EPEVTQTPSHQVTQMGQEVILRCVPISNHLYFYWYRQILGQKVEFLVSFYNNEISEKSEIFDDQFSVERPDGSNFTLKIRSTKLEDSAMYFCASSGGTNEKLFFGSGTQLSVL.

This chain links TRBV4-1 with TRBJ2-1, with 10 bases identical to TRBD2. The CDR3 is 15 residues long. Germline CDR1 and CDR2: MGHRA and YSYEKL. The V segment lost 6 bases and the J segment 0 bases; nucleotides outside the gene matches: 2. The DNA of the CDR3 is TGCGCCAGCAGACCTAGCGGGAGCTCCTACAATGAGCAGTTCTTC. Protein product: CASRPSGSSYNEQFF.

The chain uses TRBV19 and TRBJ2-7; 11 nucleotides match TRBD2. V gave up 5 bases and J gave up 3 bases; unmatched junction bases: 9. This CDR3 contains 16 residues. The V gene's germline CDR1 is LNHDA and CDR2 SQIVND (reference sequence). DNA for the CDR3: TGTGCCAGTAGTCCCTACGGACTAGCGGGCCACTACGAGCAGTACTTC. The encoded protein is CASSPYGLAGHYEQYF.

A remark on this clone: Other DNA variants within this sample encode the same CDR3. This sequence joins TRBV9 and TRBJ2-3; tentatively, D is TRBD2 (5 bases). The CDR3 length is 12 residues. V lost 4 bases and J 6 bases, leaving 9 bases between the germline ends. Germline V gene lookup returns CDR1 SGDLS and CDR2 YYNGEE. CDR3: CASSPRGDTQYF. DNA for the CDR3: TGTGCCAGCAGCCCCCGAGGGGATACGCAGTATTTT.

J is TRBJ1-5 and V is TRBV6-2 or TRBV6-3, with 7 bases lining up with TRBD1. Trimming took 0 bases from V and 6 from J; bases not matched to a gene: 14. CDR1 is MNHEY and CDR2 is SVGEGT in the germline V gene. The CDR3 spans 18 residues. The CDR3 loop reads CASSYSPTGNPMGQPQHF. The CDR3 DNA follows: TGTGCCAGCAGTTACTCGCCGACAGGGAACCCCATGGGTCAGCCCCAGCATTTT.